The rows below give T cell receptor beta chains drawn from one sample of a study of cytomegalovirus exposure and HLA in healthy donors. This table comes from immunoSEQ multiplex PCR, and its TCRdb copy is limited to in-frame clones, with some not included. Among approximately 100,000 clones, roughly 82% were seen once, and the ten largest hold approximately 9.2%. The source material was PBMCs. These receptors all stem from a human donor in good health. Each CDR3 is given with its conserved first and last residue. Each record gives: V gene, D gene, J gene, clone size, CDR3 DNA, CDR3 protein. D genes are given only for firm matches. Clone sizes are given selectively: once, few, many, or a class where the clone is expanded.

TRBV29-1	NA	TRBJ2-7	NA	TGCAGCGTGGGGGGATTGGACGGCTACGAGCAGTACTTC	CSVGGLDGYEQYF
TRBV6-5	NA	TRBJ2-5	NA	TGTGCCAGCAGTTACTGGCGGGGGCCCCAAGAGACCCAGTACTTC	CASSYWRGPQETQYF
TRBV5-1	TRBD1	TRBJ1-2	NA	TGCGCCAGCAGCTCTGGACAGGGGGCTTCTAACTATGGCTACACCTTC	CASSSGQGASNYGYTF
TRBV9	TRBD2	TRBJ2-2	once	TGTGCCAGCAGCGTACTAGCGGGAGATACCGGGGAGCTGTTTTTT	CASSVLAGDTGELFF
TRBV30	NA	TRBJ1-2	once	TGTGCCTGGAACCCCGGGAGGTCAAGGGATGGCTACACCTTC	CAWNPGRSRDGYTF
TRBV2	NA	TRBJ2-3	NA	TGTGCCAGCAGTGATATGAGGGAGGCGGTGCTTAGTACGCAGTATTTT	CASSDMREAVLSTQYF
TRBV29-1	TRBD1	TRBJ2-5	NA	TGCAGCGTGGACAGGGGGCTGGAGACCCAGTACTTC	CSVDRGLETQYF
TRBV6-1	TRBD1	TRBJ1-2	few	TGTGCCAGCGAGAGCACAGGGGTGGGAGGCTACACCTTC	CASESTGVGGYTF
TRBV30	NA	TRBJ1-4	NA	TGTGCCTGGAGGGAAGGAGTTGTTGCGGGTGAAAAACTGTTTTTT	CAWREGVVAGEKLFF
TRBV2	NA	TRBJ1-1	once	TGTGCCAGCAGGGGCCCCCAAGGTGTGGACACTGAAGCTTTCTTT	CASRGPQGVDTEAFF
TRBV19	TRBD2	TRBJ2-3	few	TGTGCCAGTAGTACCGGGACTAGTGGCGCAGATACGCAGTATTTT	CASSTGTSGADTQYF
TRBV5-4	NA	TRBJ2-2	NA	TGTGCCAGCAGCTTTAAACAGGGGAACACCGGGGAGCTGTTTTTT	CASSFKQGNTGELFF
TRBV27	TRBD1	TRBJ2-7	NA	TGTGCCAGCAGTTTAACAGGGGTGGCCTACGAGCAGTACTTC	CASSLTGVAYEQYF
TRBV5-1	TRBD1	TRBJ2-1	few	TGCGCCAGCCACGGACAGGGGAGCTCCTACAATGAGCAGTTCTTC	CASHGQGSSYNEQFF
TRBV11-3	TRBD2	TRBJ2-1	NA	TGTGCCAGCAGTCGAAGCGGGGGCCTCACGGAGCAGTTCTTC	CASSRSGGLTEQFF
TRBV12-5	TRBD1	TRBJ1-4	NA	TGTGCTAGTGGACCTGGACAGGGGGTAAACGAAAAACTGTTTTTT	CASGPGQGVNEKLFF
TRBV6-5	TRBD1	TRBJ2-2	NA	TGTGCCAGCAGTCGACAGGGGGCATATTCCGGGGAGCTGTTTTTT	CASSRQGAYSGELFF
TRBV5-8	TRBD1	TRBJ2-5	NA	TGTGCCAGCAGCCGTACCTGGGCAGGGGGCTTGGGAGAGACCCAGTACTTC	CASSRTWAGGLGETQYF
TRBV6-1	TRBD1	TRBJ1-6	NA	TGTGCCAGCAGTGACGGACAGGGAGGACCCCTCCACTTT	CASSDGQGGPLHF
TRBV5-1	NA	TRBJ2-5	NA	TGCGCCAGCAGCCCGGGTTGGGAAGAGACCCAGTACTTC	CASSPGWEETQYF
TRBV5-4	NA	TRBJ2-7	few	TGTGCCAGCAGCTTAAATATGTTAGGGGGCGAGCAGTACTTC	CASSLNMLGGEQYF
TRBV5-1	TRBD2	TRBJ2-7	NA	TGCGCCAGCAGCGACAGACTAGCGGGGTTAACCTACGAGCAGTACTTC	CASSDRLAGLTYEQYF
TRBV10-1	TRBD2	TRBJ2-3	NA	TGCGCCAGCAGTGAGTCATTCGCGGGGGGCACAGATACGCAGTATTTT	CASSESFAGGTDTQYF
TRBV27	TRBD1	TRBJ1-1	NA	TGTGCCAGCCTCGGGACAGGGTGTGAAGCTTTCTTT	CASLGTGCEAFF
TRBV7-8	NA	TRBJ1-5	few	TGTGCCAGCAGCTTAGGGGCAGGGGTCAATCAGCCCCAGCATTTT	CASSLGAGVNQPQHF
TRBV19	TRBD1	TRBJ1-1	few	TGTGCCAGTAACAAAGAAGGGACAGGGCGTACTGAAGCTTTCTTT	CASNKEGTGRTEAFF
TRBV19	TRBD1	TRBJ1-3	NA	TGTGCCAGTAGTATCAGGGGGATGAGGTCAGGAAACACCATATATTTT	CASSIRGMRSGNTIYF
TRBV18	NA	TRBJ1-6	few	TGTGCCAGCTCATTCCGGGACATGAGTGGACCCCTCCACTTT	CASSFRDMSGPLHF